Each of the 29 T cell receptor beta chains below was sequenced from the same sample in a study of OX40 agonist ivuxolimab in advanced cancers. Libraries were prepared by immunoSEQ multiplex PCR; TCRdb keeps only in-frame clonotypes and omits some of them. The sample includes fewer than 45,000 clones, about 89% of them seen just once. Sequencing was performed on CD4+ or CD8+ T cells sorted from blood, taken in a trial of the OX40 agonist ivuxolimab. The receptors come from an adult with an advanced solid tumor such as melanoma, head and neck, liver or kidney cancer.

CDR3 in amino acids: CASSYGLAATYEQYF. CDR3 DNA sequence: TGCGCCAGCAGTTACGGACTAGCGGCAACCTACGAGCAGTACTTC. V gene TRBV4-1 combines with J gene TRBJ2-7, with 10 bases identical to TRBD2. This CDR3 has 15 amino acids. From germline, CDR1 is MGHRA and CDR2 YSYEKL. With V trimmed by 6 bases and J by 2 bases, 7 bases remained unmatched.

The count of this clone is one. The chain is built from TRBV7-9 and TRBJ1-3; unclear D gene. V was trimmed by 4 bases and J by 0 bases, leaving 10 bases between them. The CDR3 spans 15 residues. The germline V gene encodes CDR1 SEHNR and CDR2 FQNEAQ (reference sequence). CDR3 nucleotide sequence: TGTGCCAGCAGCTCCGGCGGCCCCTCTGGAAACACCATATATTTT. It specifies CASSSGGPSGNTIYF.

The CDR3 sequence: CASSYSASYEQYF. In DNA, the CDR3 is TGTGCCAGCAGTTACTCTGCCTCCTACGAGCAGTACTTC. This chain uses TRBV6-6 with TRBJ2-7; D unclear. Germline loops: CDR1 MNHNY, CDR2 SVGAGI (reference sequence). This CDR3 is 13 amino acids long. V shed 0 bases and J shed 0 bases, with 3 bases lying between them.

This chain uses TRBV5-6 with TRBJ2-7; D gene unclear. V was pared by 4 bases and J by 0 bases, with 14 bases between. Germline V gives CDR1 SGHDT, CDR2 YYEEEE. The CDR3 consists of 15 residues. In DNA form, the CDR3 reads TGTGCCAGCAGCGGCTGGCTTGGTAGCTCCTACGAGCAGTACTTC. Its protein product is CASSGWLGSSYEQYF.

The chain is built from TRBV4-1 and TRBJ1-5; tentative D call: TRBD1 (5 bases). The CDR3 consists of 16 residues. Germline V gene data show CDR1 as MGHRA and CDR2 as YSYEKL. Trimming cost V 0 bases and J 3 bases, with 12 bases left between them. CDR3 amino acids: CASSQEGGNFNQPQHF. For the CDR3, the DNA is TGCGCCAGCAGCCAAGAGGGGGGGAACTTCAATCAGCCCCAGCATTTT.

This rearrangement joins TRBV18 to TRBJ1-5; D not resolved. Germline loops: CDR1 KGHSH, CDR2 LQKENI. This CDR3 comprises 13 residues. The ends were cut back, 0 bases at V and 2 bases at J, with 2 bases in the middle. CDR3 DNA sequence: TGTGCCAGCTCACCACCGGGCAATCAGCCCCAGCATTTT. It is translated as CASSPPGNQPQHF.

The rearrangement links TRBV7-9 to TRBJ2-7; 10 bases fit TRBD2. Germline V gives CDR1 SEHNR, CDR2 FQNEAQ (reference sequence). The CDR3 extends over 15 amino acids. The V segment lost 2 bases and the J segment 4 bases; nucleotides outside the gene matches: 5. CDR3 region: CASSLPLAGVYEQYF. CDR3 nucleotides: TGTGCCAGCAGCTTACCCCTAGCGGGAGTGTACGAGCAGTACTTC.

The CDR3 sequence: CSARAGTEAFF. As DNA, the CDR3 is TGCAGTGCCAGGGCTGGCACTGAAGCTTTCTTT. The chain carries TRBV20-1 and TRBJ1-1, with a possible D match to TRBD1 (5 bases). The CDR3 extends over 11 amino acids. CDR1 and CDR2 from the germline V gene are DFQATT and SNEGSKA (reference sequence). V lost 6 bases, J lost 4 bases, and 9 bases lay in between.

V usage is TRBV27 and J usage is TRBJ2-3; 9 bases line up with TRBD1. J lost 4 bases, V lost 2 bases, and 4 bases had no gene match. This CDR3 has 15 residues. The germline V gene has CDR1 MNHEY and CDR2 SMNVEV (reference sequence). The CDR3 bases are TGTGCCAGCAGTTTAAGGACAGGGGTAGCAGATACGCAGTATTTT. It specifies CASSLRTGVADTQYF.

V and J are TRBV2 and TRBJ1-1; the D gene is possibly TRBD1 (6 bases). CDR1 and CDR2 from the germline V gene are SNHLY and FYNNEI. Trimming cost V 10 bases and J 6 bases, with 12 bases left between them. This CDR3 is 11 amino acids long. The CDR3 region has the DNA TGTGCCACCCCCGACAGGTCTGAAGCTTTCTTT. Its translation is CATPDRSEAFF. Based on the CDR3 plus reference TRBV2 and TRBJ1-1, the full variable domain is EPEVTQTPSHQVTQMGQEVILRCVPISNHLYFYWYRQILGQKVEFLVSFYNNEISEKSEIFDDQFSVERPDGSNFTLKIRSTKLEDSAMYFCATPDRSEAFFGQGTRLTVV.

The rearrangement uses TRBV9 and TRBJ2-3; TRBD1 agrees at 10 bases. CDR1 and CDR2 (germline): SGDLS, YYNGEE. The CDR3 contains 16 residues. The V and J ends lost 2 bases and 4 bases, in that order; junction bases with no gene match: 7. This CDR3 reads CASSVGGQGMSDTQYF. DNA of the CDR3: TGTGCCAGCAGCGTTGGGGGACAGGGGATGTCAGATACGCAGTATTTT.

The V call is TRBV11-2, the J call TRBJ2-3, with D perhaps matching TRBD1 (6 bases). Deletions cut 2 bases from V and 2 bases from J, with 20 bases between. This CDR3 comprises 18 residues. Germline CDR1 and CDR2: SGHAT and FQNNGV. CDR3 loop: CASSLPITGTRDTDTQYF. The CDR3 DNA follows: TGTGCCAGCAGCTTACCTATCACCGGGACACGGGACACAGATACGCAGTATTTT.

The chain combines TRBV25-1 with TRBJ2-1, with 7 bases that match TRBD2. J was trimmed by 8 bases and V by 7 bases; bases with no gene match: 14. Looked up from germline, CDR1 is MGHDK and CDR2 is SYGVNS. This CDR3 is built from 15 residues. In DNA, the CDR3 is TGTGCCAGCAAAAGCAAACGGGGGGAGGGAGATGAGCAGTTCTTC. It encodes CASKSKRGEGDEQFF. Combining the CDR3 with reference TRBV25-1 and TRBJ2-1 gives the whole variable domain EADIYQTPRYLVIGTGKKITLECSQTMGHDKMYWYQQDPGMELHLIHYSYGVNSTEKGDLSSESTVSRIRTEHFPLTLESARPSHTSQYLCASKSKRGEGDEQFFGPGTRLTVL.

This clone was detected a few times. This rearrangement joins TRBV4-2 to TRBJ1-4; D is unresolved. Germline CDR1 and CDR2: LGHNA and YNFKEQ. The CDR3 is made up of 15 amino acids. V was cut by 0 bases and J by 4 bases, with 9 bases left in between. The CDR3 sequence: CASSQEDLINEKLFF. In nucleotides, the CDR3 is TGTGCCAGCAGCCAAGAAGATCTCATTAATGAAAAACTGTTTTTT.

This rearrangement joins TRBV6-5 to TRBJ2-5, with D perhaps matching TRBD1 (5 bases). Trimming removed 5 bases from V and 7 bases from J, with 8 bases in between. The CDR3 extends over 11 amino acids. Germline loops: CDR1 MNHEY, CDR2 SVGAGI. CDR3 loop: CASSSRGTQYF. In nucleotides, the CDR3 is TGTGCCAGCAGTAGTAGGGGGACCCAGTACTTC.

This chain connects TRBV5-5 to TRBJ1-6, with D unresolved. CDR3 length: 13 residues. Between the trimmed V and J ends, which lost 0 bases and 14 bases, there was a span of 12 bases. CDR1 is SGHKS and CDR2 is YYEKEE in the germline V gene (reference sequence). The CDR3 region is CASSLVETVTLHF. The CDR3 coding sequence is TGTGCCAGCAGCTTGGTGGAGACGGTAACCCTCCACTTT.

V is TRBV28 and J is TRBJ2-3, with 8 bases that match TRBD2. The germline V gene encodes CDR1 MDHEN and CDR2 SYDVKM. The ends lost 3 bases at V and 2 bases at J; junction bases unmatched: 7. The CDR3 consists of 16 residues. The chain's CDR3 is CASSFSLAGSTDTQYF. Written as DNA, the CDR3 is TGTGCCAGCAGTTTCTCATTAGCGGGGTCCACAGATACGCAGTATTTT.

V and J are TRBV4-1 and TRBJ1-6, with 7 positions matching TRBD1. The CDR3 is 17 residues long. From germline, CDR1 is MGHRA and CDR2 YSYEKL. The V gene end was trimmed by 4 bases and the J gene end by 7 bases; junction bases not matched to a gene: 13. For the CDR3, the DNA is TGCGCCAGCAGCCTTACTATCTCGGGACAGACCAATTCACCCCTCCACTTT. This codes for CASSLTISGQTNSPLHF.

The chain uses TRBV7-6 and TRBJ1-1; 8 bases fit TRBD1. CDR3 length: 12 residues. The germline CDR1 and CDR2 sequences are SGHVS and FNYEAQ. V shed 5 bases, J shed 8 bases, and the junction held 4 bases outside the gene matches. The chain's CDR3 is CASSPWTGEAFF. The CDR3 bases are TGTGCCAGCAGCCCCTGGACAGGGGAAGCTTTCTTT.

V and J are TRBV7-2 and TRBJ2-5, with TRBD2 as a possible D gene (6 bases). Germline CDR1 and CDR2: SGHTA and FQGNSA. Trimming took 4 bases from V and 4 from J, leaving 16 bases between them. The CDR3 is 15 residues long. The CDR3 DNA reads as TGTGCCAGCAGCTCGGTAAGCGGGCTCGGAGAGACCCAGTACTTC. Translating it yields CASSSVSGLGETQYF. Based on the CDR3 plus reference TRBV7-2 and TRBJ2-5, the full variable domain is GAGVSQSPSNKVTEKGKDVELRCDPISGHTALYWYRQSLGQGLEFLIYFQGNSAPDKSGLPSDRFSAERTGGSVSTLTIQRTQQEDSAVYLCASSSVSGLGETQYFGPGTRLLVL.

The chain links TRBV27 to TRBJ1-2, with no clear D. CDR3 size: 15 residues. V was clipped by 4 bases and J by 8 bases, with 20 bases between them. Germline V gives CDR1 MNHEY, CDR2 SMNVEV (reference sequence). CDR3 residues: CASSSRGPTAWGYTF. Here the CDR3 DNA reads TGTGCCAGCAGTTCACGCGGACCGACGGCATGGGGCTACACCTTC.

CDR3 coding DNA: TGCGCCAGCAGCGCTCCACCAACAGGGGTGCCTGGCTACACCTTC. Translated, it gives CASSAPPTGVPGYTF. The V and J genes are TRBV5-1 and TRBJ1-2; 7 nucleotides line up with TRBD1. The length of the CDR3 is 15 residues. V shed 4 bases and J 7 bases; nucleotides not matched to a gene: 13. The germline V gene has CDR1 SGHRS and CDR2 YFSETQ.

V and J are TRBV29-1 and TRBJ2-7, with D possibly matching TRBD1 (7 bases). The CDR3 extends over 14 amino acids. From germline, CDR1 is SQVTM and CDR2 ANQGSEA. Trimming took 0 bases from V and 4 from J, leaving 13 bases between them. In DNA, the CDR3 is TGCAGCGTTGAAGAGCGGGACAGAGGTTACGAGCAGTACTTC. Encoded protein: CSVEERDRGYEQYF.

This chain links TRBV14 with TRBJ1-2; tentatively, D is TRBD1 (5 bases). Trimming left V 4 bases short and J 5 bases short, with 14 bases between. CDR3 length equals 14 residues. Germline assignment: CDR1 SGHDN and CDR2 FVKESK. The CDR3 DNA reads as TGTGCCAGCAGCCCGGGGGGTAGTCATTATGGCTACACCTTC. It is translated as CASSPGGSHYGYTF. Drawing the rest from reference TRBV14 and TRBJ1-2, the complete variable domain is EAGVTQFPSHSVIEKGQTVTLRCDPISGHDNLYWYRRVMGKEIKFLLHFVKESKQDESGMPNNRFLAERTGGTYSTLKVQPAELEDSGVYFCASSPGGSHYGYTFGSGTRLTVV.

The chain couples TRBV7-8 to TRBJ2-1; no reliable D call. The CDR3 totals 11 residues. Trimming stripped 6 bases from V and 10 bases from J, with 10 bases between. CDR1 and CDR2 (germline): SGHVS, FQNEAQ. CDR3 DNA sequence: TGTGCCAGCAGTATCGCATGGGAGCAGTTCTTC. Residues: CASSIAWEQFF.

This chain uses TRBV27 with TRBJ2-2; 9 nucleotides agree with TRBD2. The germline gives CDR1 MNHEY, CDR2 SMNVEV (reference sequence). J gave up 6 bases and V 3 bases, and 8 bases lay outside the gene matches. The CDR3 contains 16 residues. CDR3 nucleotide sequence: TGTGCCAGCAGTTTGGTCATGGCTAGCGGGGCCGGGGAGCTGTTTTTT. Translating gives CASSLVMASGAGELFF.

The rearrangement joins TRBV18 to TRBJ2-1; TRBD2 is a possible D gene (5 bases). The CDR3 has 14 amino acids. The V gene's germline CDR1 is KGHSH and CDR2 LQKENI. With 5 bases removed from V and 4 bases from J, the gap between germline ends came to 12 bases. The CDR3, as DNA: TGTGCCAGCTCAGGAGCGGACGGTTACAATGAGCAGTTCTTC. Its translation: CASSGADGYNEQFF.

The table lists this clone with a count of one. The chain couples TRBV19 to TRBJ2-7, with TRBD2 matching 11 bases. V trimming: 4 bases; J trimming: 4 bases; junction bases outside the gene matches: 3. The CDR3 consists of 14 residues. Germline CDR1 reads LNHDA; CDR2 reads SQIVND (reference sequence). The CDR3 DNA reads TGTGCCAGTAGTAACCGACTAGCGGGGTACGAGCAGTACTTC. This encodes CASSNRLAGYEQYF.

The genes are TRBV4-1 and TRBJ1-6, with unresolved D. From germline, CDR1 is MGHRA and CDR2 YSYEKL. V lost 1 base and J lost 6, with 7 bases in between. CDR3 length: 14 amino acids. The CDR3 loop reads CASSQGGVNSPLHF. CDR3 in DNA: TGCGCCAGCAGCCAAGGCGGGGTTAATTCACCCCTCCACTTT.